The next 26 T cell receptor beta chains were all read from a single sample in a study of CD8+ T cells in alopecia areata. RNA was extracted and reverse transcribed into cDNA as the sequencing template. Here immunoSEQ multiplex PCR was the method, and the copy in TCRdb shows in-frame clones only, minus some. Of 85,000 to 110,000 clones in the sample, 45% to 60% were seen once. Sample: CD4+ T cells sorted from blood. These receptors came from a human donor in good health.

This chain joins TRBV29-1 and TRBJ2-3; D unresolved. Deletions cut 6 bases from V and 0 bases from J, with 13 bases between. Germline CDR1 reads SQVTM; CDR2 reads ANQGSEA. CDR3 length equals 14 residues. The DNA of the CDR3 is TGCAGCGTCGGTCAAATTTCTAGCACAGATACGCAGTATTTT. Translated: CSVGQISSTDTQYF.

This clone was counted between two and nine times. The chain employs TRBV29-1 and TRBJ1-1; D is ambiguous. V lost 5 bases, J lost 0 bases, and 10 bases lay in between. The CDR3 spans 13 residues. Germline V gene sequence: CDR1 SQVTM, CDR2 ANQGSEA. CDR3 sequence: CSVLGLLNTEAFF. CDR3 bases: TGCAGCGTTTTAGGCCTATTGAACACTGAAGCTTTCTTT.

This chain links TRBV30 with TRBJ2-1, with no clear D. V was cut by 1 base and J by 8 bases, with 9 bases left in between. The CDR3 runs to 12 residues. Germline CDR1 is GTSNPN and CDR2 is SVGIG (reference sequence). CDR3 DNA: TGTGCCTGGAGTGCGAATAGGGATGAGCAGTTCTTC. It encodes CAWSANRDEQFF.

The CDR3: CASGSGQGTVMFPLHF. The CDR3 nucleotides read TGTGCTAGTGGTTCAGGACAGGGCACCGTTATGTTCCCCCTCCACTTT. The genes are TRBV12-5 and TRBJ1-6, with 8 bases identical to TRBD1. CDR3 length: 16 residues. With V trimmed by 4 bases and J by 13 bases, 15 bases remained unmatched. CDR1 is LGHNT, CDR2 FRNRAP, per germline.

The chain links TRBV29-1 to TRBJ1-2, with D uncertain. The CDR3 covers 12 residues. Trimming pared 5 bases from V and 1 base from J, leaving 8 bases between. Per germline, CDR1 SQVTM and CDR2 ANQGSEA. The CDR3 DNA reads TGCAGCGTTAAAGCCCATAACTATGGCTACACCTTC. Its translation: CSVKAHNYGYTF. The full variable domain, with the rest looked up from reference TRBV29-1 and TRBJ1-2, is SAVISQKPSRDICQRGTSLTIQCQVDSQVTMMFWYRQQPGQSLTLIATANQGSEATYESGFVIDKFPISRPNLTFSTLTVSNMSPEDSSIYLCSVKAHNYGYTFGSGTRLTVV.

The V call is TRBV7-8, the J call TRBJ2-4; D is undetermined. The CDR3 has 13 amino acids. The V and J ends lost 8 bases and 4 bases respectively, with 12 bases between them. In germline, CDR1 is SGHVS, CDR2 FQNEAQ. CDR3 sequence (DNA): TGTGCCAGCGGCAAGGTGGAGAAAAACATTCAGTACTTC. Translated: CASGKVEKNIQYF.

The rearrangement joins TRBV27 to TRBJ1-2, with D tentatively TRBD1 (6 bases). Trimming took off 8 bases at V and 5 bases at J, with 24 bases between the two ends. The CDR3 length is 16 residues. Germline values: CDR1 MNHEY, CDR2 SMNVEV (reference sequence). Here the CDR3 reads CASGTLTGRGAYGYTF. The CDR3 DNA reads TGTGCCAGCGGCACCCTCACAGGGAGAGGAGCTTATGGCTACACCTTC.

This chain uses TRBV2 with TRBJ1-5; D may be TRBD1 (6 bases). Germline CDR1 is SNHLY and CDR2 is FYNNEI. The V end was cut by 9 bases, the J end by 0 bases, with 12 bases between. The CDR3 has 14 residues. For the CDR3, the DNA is TGTGCCAGTGGACAGTTGGATAGCAATCAGCCCCAGCATTTT. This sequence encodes CASGQLDSNQPQHF. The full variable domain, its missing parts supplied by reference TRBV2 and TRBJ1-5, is EPEVTQTPSHQVTQMGQEVILRCVPISNHLYFYWYRQILGQKVEFLVSFYNNEISEKSEIFDDQFSVERPDGSNFTLKIRSTKLEDSAMYFCASGQLDSNQPQHFGDGTRLSIL.

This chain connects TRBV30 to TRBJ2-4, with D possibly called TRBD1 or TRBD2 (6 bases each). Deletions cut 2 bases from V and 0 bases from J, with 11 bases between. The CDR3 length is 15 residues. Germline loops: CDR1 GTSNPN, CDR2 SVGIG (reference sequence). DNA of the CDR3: TGTGCCTGGAGTCTAGGGGGACTAGCCAAAAACATTCAGTACTTC. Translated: CAWSLGGLAKNIQYF.

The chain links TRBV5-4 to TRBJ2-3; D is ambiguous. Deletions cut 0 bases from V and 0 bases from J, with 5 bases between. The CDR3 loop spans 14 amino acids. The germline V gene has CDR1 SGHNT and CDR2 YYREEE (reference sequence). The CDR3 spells CASSLDPSTDTQYF. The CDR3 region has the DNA TGTGCCAGCAGCTTGGATCCGAGCACAGATACGCAGTATTTT.

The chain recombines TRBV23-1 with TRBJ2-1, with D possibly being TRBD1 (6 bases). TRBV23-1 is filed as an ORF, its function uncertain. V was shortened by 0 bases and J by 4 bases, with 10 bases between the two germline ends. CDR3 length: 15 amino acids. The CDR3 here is CASSQSGAAYNEQFF. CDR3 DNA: TGCGCCAGCAGTCAATCGGGGGCCGCTTACAATGAGCAGTTCTTC.

The CDR3 nucleotides read TGCGCCAGCAGCTTGAGTGGGACAGCCCGTGGGGCGAATTCACCCCTCCACTTT. Its translation is CASSLSGTARGANSPLHF. The chain carries TRBV5-1 and TRBJ1-6, with 7 bases lining up with TRBD1. This CDR3 has 18 residues. CDR1 and CDR2 from the germline V gene are SGHRS and YFSETQ. Trimming removed 1 base from V and 7 bases from J; junction bases left unmatched: 14.

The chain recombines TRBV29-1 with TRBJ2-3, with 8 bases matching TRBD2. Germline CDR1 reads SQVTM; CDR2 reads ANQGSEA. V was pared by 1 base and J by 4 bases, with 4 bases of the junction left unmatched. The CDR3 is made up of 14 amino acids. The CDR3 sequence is CSVEVGGAPDTQYF. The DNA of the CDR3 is TGCAGCGTTGAAGTCGGGGGGGCCCCAGATACGCAGTATTTT.

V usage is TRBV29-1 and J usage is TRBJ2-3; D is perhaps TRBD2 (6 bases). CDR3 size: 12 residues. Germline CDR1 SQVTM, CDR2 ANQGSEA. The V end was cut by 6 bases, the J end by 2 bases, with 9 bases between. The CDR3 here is CSVGGDTDTQYF. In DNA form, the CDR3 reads TGCAGCGTAGGAGGGGACACAGATACGCAGTATTTT.

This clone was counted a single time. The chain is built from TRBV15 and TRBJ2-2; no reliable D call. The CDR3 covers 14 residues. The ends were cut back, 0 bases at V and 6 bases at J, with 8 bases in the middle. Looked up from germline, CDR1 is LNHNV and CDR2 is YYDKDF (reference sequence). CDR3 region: CATSRDEGSGELFF. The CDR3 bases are TGTGCCACCAGCAGAGATGAAGGGTCCGGGGAGCTGTTTTTT.

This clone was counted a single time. This CDR3 reads CAKGGYEQYF. The CDR3 DNA sequence: TGTGCCAAAGGGGGCTACGAGCAGTACTTC. This chain uses TRBV2 with TRBJ2-7; perhaps TRBD1 as D (6 bases). Germline CDR1 SNHLY, CDR2 FYNNEI. V was trimmed by 10 bases and J by 3 bases, leaving 7 bases between them. This CDR3 contains 10 residues.

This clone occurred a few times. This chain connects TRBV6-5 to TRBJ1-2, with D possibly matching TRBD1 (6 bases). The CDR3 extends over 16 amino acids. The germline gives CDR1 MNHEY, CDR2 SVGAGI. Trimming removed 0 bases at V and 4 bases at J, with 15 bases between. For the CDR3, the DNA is TGTGCCAGCAGTTACTCGAGGGGGGTTTCGACCTATGGCTACACCTTC. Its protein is CASSYSRGVSTYGYTF.

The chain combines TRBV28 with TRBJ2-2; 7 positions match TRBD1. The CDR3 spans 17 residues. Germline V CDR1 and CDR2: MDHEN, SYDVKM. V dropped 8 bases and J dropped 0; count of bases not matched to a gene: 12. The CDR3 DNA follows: TGTGCCAGCTCCTATAGGGTACAGGGGACGAACACCGGGGAGCTGTTTTTT. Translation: CASSYRVQGTNTGELFF.

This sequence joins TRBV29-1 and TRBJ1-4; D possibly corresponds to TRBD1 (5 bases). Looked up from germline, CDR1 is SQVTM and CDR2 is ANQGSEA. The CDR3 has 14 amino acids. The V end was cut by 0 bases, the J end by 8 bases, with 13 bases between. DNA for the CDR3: TGCAGCGTTGAAGAGTACAGGTTTGGAGAAAAACTGTTTTTT. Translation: CSVEEYRFGEKLFF.

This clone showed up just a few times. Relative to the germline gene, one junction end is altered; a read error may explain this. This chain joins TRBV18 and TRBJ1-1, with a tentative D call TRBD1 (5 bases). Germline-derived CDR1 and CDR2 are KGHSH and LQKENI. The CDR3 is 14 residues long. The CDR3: CASSPQVYGTEAFF. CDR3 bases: TGTGCCAGCTCTCCACAGGTTTATGGTACTGAAGCTTTCTTT.

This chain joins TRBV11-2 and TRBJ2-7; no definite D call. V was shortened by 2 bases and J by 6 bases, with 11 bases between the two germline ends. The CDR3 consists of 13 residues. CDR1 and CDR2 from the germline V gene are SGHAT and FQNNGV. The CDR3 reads CASSLLWDSEQYF. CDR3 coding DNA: TGTGCCAGCAGCTTACTTTGGGATAGCGAGCAGTACTTC.

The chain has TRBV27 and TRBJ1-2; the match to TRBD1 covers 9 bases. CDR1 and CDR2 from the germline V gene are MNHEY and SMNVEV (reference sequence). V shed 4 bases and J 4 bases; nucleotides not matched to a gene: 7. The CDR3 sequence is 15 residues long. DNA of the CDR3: TGTGCCAGCAGTTCCCACAGGGGGCGAGGCTATGGCTACACCTTC. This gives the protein CASSSHRGRGYGYTF.

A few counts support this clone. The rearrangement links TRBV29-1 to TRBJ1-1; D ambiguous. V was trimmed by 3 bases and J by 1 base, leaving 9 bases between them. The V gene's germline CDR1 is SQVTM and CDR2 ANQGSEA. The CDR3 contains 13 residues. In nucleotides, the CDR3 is TGCAGCGTTGACCGGTTTTCGAACACTGAAGCTTTCTTT. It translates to CSVDRFSNTEAFF.

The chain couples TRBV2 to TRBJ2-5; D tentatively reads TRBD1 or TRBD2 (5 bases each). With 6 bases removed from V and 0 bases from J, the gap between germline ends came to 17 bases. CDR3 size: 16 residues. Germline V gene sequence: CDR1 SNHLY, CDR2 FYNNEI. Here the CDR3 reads CASRLGTTGNQETQYF. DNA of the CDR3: TGTGCCAGCAGGCTCGGGACCACCGGGAACCAAGAGACCCAGTACTTC.

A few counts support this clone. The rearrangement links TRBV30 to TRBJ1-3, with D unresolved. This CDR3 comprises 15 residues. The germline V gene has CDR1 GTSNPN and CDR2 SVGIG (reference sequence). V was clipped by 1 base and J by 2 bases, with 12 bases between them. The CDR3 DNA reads TGTGCCTGGAGTGATGGAGGTGGTACTGGAAACACCATATATTTT. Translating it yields CAWSDGGGTGNTIYF.

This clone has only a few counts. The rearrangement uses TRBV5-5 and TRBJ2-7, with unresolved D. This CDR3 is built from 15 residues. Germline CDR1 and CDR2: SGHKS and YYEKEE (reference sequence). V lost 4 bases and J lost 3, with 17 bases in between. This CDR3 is CASSPEWSHLYEQYF. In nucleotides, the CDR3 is TGTGCCAGCAGCCCCGAATGGAGCCACCTCTACGAGCAGTACTTC. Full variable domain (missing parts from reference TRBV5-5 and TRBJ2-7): DAGVTQSPTHLIKTRGQQVTLRCSPISGHKSVSWYQQVLGQGPQFIFQYYEKEERGRGNFPDRFSARQFPNYSSELNVNALLLGDSALYLCASSPEWSHLYEQYFGPGTRLTVT.